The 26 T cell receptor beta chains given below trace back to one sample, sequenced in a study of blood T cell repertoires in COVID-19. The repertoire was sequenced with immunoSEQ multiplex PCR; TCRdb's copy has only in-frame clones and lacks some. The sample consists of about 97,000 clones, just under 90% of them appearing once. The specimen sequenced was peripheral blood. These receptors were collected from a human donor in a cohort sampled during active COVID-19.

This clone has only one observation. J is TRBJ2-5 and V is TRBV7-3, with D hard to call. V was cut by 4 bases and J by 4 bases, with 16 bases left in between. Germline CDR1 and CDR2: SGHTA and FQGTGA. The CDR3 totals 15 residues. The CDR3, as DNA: TGTGCCAGCAGCTCGTCGGGTCTAGTTTCAGAGACCCAGTACTTC. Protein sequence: CASSSSGLVSETQYF.

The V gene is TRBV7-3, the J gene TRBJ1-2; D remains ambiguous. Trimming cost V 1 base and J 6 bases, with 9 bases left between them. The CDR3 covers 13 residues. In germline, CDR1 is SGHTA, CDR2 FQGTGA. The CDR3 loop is CASSLNPGDGYTF. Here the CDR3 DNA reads TGTGCCAGCAGCTTAAATCCCGGGGATGGCTACACCTTC.

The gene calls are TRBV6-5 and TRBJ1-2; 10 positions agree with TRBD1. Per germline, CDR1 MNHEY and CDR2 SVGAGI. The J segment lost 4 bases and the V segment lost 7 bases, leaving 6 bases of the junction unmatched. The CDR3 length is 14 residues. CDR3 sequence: CASTLGTGVYGYTF. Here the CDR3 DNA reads TGTGCCAGCACGTTAGGGACAGGGGTCTATGGCTACACCTTC.

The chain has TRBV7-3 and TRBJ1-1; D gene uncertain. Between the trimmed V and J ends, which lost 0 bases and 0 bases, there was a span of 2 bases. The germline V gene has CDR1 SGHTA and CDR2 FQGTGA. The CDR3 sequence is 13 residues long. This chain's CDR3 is CASSLTMNTEAFF. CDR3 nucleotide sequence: TGTGCCAGCAGCTTAACCATGAACACTGAAGCTTTCTTT.

The CDR3 sequence is CASSLGREGEAFF. CDR3 coding DNA: TGTGCCAGCAGCTTGGGCAGAGAGGGTGAAGCTTTCTTT. The chain couples TRBV7-3 to TRBJ1-1; D ambiguous. Germline V gene lookup returns CDR1 SGHTA and CDR2 FQGTGA. This CDR3 spans 13 amino acids. V dropped 3 bases and J dropped 7 bases, with 12 bases sitting between them.

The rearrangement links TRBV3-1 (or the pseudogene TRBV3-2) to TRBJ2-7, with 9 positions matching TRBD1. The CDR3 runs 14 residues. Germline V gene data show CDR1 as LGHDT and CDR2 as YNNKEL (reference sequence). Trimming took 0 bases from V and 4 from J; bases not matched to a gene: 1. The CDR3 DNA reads TGTGCCAGCAGCCAAGAGGGGACAGGGTACGAGCAGTACTTC. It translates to CASSQEGTGYEQYF.

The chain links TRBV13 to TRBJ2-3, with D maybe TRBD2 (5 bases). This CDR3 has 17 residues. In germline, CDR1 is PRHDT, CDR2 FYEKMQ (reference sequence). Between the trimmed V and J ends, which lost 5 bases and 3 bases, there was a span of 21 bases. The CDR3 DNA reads TGTGCCAGCAGCAATCGGGAACTCCCCACCTTTACAGATACGCAGTATTTT. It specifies CASSNRELPTFTDTQYF.

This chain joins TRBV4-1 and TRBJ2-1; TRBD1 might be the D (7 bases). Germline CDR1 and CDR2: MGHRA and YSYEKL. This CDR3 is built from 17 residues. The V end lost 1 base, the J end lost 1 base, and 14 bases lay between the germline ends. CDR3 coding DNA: TGCGCCAGCAGCCAAGGTTTCTCAGGGGGGTCCTACAATGAGCAGTTCTTC. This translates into CASSQGFSGGSYNEQFF.

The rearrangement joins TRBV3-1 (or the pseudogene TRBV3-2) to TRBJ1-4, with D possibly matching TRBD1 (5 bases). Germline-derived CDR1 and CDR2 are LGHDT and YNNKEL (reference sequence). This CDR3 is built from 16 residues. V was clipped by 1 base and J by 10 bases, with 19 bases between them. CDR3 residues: CASSQVSVSGVGKLFF. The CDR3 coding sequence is TGTGCCAGCAGCCAAGTCTCGGTTTCGGGGGTCGGAAAACTGTTTTTT.

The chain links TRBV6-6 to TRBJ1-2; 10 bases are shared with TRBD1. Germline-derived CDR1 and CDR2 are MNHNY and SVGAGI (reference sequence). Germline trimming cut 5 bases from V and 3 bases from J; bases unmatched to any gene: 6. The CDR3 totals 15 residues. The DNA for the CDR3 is TGTGCCAGCAGTAAAACCGGGACAGGGGACTATGGCTACACCTTC. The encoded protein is CASSKTGTGDYGYTF.

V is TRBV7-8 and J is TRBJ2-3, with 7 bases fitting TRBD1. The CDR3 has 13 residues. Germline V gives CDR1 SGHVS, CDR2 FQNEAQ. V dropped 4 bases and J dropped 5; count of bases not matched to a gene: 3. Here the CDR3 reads CASSWSGGDTQYF. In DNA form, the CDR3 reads TGTGCCAGCAGCTGGTCAGGGGGAGATACGCAGTATTTT.

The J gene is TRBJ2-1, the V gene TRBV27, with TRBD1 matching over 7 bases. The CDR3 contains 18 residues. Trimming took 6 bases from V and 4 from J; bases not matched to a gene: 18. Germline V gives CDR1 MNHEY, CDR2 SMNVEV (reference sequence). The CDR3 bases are TGTGCCAGCAGCCTTATGCCCCGGGACAGCCTGTCGTACAATGAGCAGTTCTTC. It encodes CASSLMPRDSLSYNEQFF.

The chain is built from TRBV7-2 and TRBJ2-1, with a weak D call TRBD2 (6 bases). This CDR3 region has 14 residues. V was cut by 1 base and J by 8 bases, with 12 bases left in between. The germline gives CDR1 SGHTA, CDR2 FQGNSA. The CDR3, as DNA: TGTGCCAGCAGCTTAGTGACTAGTGAGGATGAGCAGTTCTTC. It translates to CASSLVTSEDEQFF.

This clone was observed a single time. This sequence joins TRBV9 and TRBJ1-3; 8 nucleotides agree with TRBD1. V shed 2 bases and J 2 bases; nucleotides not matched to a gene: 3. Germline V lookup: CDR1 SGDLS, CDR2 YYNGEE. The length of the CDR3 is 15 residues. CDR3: CASSVGTGPGNTIYF. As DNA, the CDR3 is TGTGCCAGCAGCGTGGGGACAGGCCCTGGAAACACCATATATTTT.

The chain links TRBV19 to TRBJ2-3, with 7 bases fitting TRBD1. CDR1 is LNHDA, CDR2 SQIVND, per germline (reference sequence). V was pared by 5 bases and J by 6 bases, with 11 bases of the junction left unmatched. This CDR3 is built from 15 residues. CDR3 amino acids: CASSPGQRGWDTQYF. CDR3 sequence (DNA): TGTGCCAGTAGTCCGGGACAGCGAGGATGGGATACGCAGTATTTT.

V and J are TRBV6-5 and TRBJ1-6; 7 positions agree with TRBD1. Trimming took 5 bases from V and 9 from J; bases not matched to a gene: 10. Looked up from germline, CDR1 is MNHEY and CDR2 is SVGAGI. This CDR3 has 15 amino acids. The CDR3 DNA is TGTGCCAGCAGTCGCCTACCGGACAGGACTTCACCCCTCCACTTT. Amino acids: CASSRLPDRTSPLHF.

For the CDR3, the DNA is TGCAGTGCTAGTGGGACAGGGCGAGGCTACACCTTC. Translation gives CSASGTGRGYTF. V gene TRBV20-1 combines with J gene TRBJ1-2; 9 bases agree with TRBD1. The V gene's germline CDR1 is DFQATT and CDR2 SNEGSKA (reference sequence). The CDR3 runs 12 residues. V lost 3 bases to trimming and J lost 8 bases; unmatched junction nucleotides: 4.

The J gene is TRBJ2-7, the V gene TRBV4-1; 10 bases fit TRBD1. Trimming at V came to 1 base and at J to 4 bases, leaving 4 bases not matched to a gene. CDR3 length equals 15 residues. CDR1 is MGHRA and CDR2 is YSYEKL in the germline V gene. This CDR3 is CASSQVGTGDYEQYF. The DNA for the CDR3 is TGCGCCAGCAGCCAAGTGGGGACAGGGGATTACGAGCAGTACTTC.

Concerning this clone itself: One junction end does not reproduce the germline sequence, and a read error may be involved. The CDR3 DNA sequence: TGTGCCAGCAGCCAAGATTATGATGGCCGGGACAGGGTCCTCTTC. Translated, it gives CASSQDYDGRDRVLF. The rearrangement uses TRBV3-1 (or the pseudogene TRBV3-2) and TRBJ2-1; 9 bases fit TRBD1. The germline gives CDR1 LGHDT, CDR2 YNNKEL (reference sequence). The CDR3 runs 15 residues.

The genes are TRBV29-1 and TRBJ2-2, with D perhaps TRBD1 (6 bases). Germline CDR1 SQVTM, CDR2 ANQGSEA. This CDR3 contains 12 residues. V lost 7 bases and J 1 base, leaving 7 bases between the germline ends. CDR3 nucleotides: TGCAGCGCGGACAGGAACACCGGGGAGCTGTTTTTT. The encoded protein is CSADRNTGELFF.

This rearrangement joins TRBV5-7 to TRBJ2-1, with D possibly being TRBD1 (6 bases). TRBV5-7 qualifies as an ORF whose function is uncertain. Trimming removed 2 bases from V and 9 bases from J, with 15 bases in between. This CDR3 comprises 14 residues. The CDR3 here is CASSLTGLGSEQFF. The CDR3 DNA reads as TGTGCCAGCAGCTTAACAGGGCTGGGGAGTGAGCAGTTCTTC.

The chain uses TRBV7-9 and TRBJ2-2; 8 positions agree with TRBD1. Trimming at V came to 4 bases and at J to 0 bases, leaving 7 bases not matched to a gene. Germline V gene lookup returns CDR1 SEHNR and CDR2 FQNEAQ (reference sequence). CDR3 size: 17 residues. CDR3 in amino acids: CASSSVGQGSNTGELFF. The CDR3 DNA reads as TGTGCCAGCAGCTCCGTCGGACAGGGCTCGAACACCGGGGAGCTGTTTTTT.

In DNA form, the CDR3 reads TGCGCCAGCACTCCGGGAGGCTCTGGAAACACCATATATTTT. Protein: CASTPGGSGNTIYF. The V and J genes are TRBV5-1 and TRBJ1-3; unclear D gene. The germline V and J ends were trimmed by 6 bases and 0 bases, with 10 bases remaining between them. There are 14 residues in the CDR3. CDR1 is SGHRS and CDR2 is YFSETQ in the germline V gene. The variable domain in full, completed from reference TRBV5-1 and TRBJ1-3, reads KAGVTQTPRYLIKTRGQQVTLSCSPISGHRSVSWYQQTPGQGLQFLFEYFSETQRNKGNFPGRFSGRQFSNSRSEMNVSTLELGDSALYLCASTPGGSGNTIYFGEGSWLTVV.

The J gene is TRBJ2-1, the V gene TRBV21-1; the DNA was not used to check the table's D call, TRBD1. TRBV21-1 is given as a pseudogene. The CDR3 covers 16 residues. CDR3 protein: CASSKTVGRSYNEQFF. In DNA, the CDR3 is TGTGCCAGCAGCAAAACGGTGGGCCGCTCCTACAATGAGCAGTTCTTC.

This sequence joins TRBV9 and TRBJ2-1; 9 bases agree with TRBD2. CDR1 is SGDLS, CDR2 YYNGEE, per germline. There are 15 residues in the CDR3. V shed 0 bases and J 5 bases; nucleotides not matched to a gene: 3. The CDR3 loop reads CASSVVGGGDNEQFF. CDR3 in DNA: TGTGCCAGCAGCGTAGTGGGCGGGGGGGACAATGAGCAGTTCTTC.

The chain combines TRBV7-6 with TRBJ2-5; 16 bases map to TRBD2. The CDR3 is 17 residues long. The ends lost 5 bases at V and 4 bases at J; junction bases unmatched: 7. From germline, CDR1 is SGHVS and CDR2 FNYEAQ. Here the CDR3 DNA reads TGTGCCAGCAGCCCGAGGGGACTAGCGGGGGGGCGAGAGACCCAGTACTTC. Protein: CASSPRGLAGGRETQYF.